A single sample is the source of the 14 T cell receptor beta chains below, sequenced in a study of T-cell reconstitution after alpha-beta-depleted transplantation in children. The TCRbeta library was prepared with unique molecular identifiers. One entry per CDR3 protein, called by TCRdb with MiXCR from the PCR reads. The sample includes approximately 510,000 distinct CDR3 sequences, roughly 18% of them seen just once. Sequencing used PBMCs from the stem cell graft donor, obtained from the stem cell graft. These receptors all come from a human donor who donated a stem cell graft to a child with acute lymphoblastic leukemia.

The chain uses TRBV15 and TRBJ1-2; no firm D call. CDR3 size: 15 residues. Trimming took 5 bases from V and 5 from J, leaving 18 bases between them. Per the germline V gene, CDR1 is LNHNV and CDR2 is YYDKDF (reference sequence). The CDR3 is CATSPFPGGLYGYTF. CDR3 DNA sequence: TGTGCCACCAGCCCCTTTCCAGGCGGCTTATATGGCTACACCTTC.

This clonotype has only a few counts. This chain links TRBV4-1 with TRBJ2-5, with D possibly matching TRBD2 (5 bases). Germline values: CDR1 MGHRA, CDR2 YSYEKL. This CDR3 contains 17 residues. Trimming took off 0 bases at V and 5 bases at J, with 19 bases between the two ends. The CDR3 reads CASSQDRPSLGEETQYF. In DNA form, the CDR3 reads TGCGCCAGCAGCCAAGATCGTCCATCGCTCGGGGAGGAGACCCAGTACTTC.

This clonotype was seen a few times. CDR3 DNA: TGTGCCAGCAGCTCCCGGGTGCATCAGCCCCAGCATTTT. Its protein product is CASSSRVHQPQHF. V gene TRBV7-2 combines with J gene TRBJ1-5, with D unclear. The CDR3 contains 13 residues. V dropped 4 bases and J dropped 5 bases, with 9 bases sitting between them. The germline CDR1 and CDR2 sequences are SGHTA and FQGNSA.

Only a few counts were recorded for this clonotype. The chain links TRBV11-1 to TRBJ2-7; 11 positions agree with TRBD1. With 4 bases clipped from V and 3 bases from J, the junction kept 17 bases outside the gene matches. Germline V gene lookup returns CDR1 SGHAT and CDR2 FQDESV (reference sequence). The CDR3 totals 19 residues. CDR3: CASSSRTGGEGANNYEQYF. The CDR3 coding sequence is TGTGCCAGCAGCTCCCGGACAGGGGGCGAGGGCGCGAATAACTACGAGCAGTACTTC.

This chain links TRBV23-1 with TRBJ1-5; D is perhaps TRBD1 (6 bases). TRBV23-1 is annotated as an ORF whose role is uncertain. The CDR3 has 13 amino acids. Trimming took 4 bases from V and 6 from J, leaving 10 bases between them. The CDR3 loop is CASSPRGCQPQHF. The CDR3 DNA is TGCGCCAGCAGTCCCAGGGGTTGTCAGCCCCAGCATTTT.

This clonotype was recorded many times. J is TRBJ2-1 and V is TRBV5-1; 8 bases match TRBD2. Trimming at V came to 6 bases and at J to 0 bases, leaving 14 bases not matched to a gene. Germline assignment: CDR1 SGHRS and CDR2 YFSETQ. The CDR3 covers 18 residues. Written as DNA, the CDR3 is TGCGCCAGCACCCTGGGACTAGTGAAAATAACCTCCTACAATGAGCAGTTCTTC. It codes for CASTLGLVKITSYNEQFF. Full variable domain (remainder filled in from reference TRBV5-1 and TRBJ2-1): KAGVTQTPRYLIKTRGQQVTLSCSPISGHRSVSWYQQTPGQGLQFLFEYFSETQRNKGNFPGRFSGRQFSNSRSEMNVSTLELGDSALYLCASTLGLVKITSYNEQFFGPGTRLTVL.

This clonotype was counted ten times or more. This chain uses TRBV20-1 with TRBJ2-7, with 9 bases matching TRBD2. This CDR3 contains 13 residues. J gave up 7 bases and V 6 bases, and 10 bases lay outside the gene matches. Germline CDR1 is DFQATT and CDR2 is SNEGSKA (reference sequence). The CDR3 is CSAPGVAGEEQYF. The CDR3 coding sequence is TGCAGTGCCCCCGGGGTAGCGGGAGAGGAGCAGTACTTC.

CDR3 loop: CASSLAPGLGRTEGYEQFF. DNA for the CDR3: TGCGCCAGCAGCTTGGCCCCAGGCTTGGGGCGGACAGAGGGATATGAGCAGTTCTTC. The genes are TRBV5-1 and TRBJ2-1; D is perhaps TRBD1 (6 bases). The germline V and J ends were trimmed by 0 bases and 8 bases, with 27 bases remaining between them. CDR3 length: 19 amino acids. Per the germline V gene, CDR1 is SGHRS and CDR2 is YFSETQ.

This clonotype occurred once. The gene calls are TRBV15 and TRBJ1-2; perhaps TRBD1 as D (6 bases). CDR1 and CDR2 from the germline V gene are LNHNV and YYDKDF (reference sequence). The CDR3 consists of 17 residues. V was cut by 0 bases and J by 7 bases, with 21 bases left in between. The DNA for the CDR3 is TGTGCCACCAGCAGAGAATCTTCGGCAGGACAGTGGGGTGGCTACACCTTC. Its translation: CATSRESSAGQWGGYTF.

This chain joins TRBV12-5 and TRBJ2-7; 7 bases agree with TRBD1. The germline V gene encodes CDR1 LGHNT and CDR2 FRNRAP. The trim removed 2 bases at V and 4 bases at J, leaving 8 bases unmatched. This CDR3 has 15 amino acids. CDR3 region: CASGLSTGVEYEQYF. The CDR3 DNA reads as TGTGCTAGTGGTTTGAGTACAGGGGTGGAATACGAGCAGTACTTC.

This clonotype showed up just a few times. CDR3 in DNA: TGCGCCAGCAGCCGGGACAGCCCGACCAACGTCCTGACTTTC. Protein: CASSRDSPTNVLTF. The chain is built from TRBV5-1 and TRBJ2-6; TRBD1 agrees at 7 bases. This CDR3 contains 14 residues. The trim removed 4 bases at V and 8 bases at J, leaving 6 bases unmatched. Germline loops: CDR1 SGHRS, CDR2 YFSETQ. The full variable domain, completed using reference TRBV5-1 and TRBJ2-6, is KAGVTQTPRYLIKTRGQQVTLSCSPISGHRSVSWYQQTPGQGLQFLFEYFSETQRNKGNFPGRFSGRQFSNSRSEMNVSTLELGDSALYLCASSRDSPTNVLTFGAGSRLTVL.

V usage is TRBV7-9 and J usage is TRBJ2-5, with TRBD2 matching 8 bases. Germline V CDR1 and CDR2: SEHNR, FQNEAQ (reference sequence). V lost 6 bases to trimming and J lost 4 bases; unmatched junction nucleotides: 7. The CDR3 has 14 residues. The CDR3 nucleotides are TGTGCCAGCAGGATGATTCTAGCGGGAGAGACCCAGTACTTC. Amino acid sequence: CASRMILAGETQYF.

Only a few counts were recorded for this clonotype. The chain joins TRBV6-1 to TRBJ1-5; 7 bases align to TRBD1. Unmatched junction bases numbered 6, after V lost 6 bases and J lost 1 base. In germline, CDR1 is MNHNS, CDR2 SASEGT. The CDR3 is made up of 15 amino acids. The CDR3 here is CASSPDRASNQPQHF. In nucleotides, the CDR3 is TGTGCCAGCAGCCCCGACAGGGCCAGCAATCAGCCCCAGCATTTT.

This clonotype occurred a few times. The genes are TRBV5-1 and TRBJ2-3; D possibly matches TRBD1 or TRBD2 (7 bases each). CDR3 length equals 16 residues. The germline V gene encodes CDR1 SGHRS and CDR2 YFSETQ. The V gene lost 0 bases and the J gene lost 7 bases, with 18 bases spanning the gap. In nucleotides, the CDR3 is TGCGCCAGCAGCTTGGGACAGGGAGGGACCCCGTATACGCAGTATTTT. Translation gives CASSLGQGGTPYTQYF. The entire variable domain, with the rest obtained from reference TRBV5-1 and TRBJ2-3, is as follows: KAGVTQTPRYLIKTRGQQVTLSCSPISGHRSVSWYQQTPGQGLQFLFEYFSETQRNKGNFPGRFSGRQFSNSRSEMNVSTLELGDSALYLCASSLGQGGTPYTQYFGPGTRLTVL.